The clone carrying this T cell receptor (beta chain) appeared a few times. One entry per CDR3 protein results from TCRdb running MiXCR on the 5' RACE reads. This repertoire shows over 130,000 distinct CDR3 sequences, 11% to 15% found once; its top ten account for approximately 30%. With V trimmed by 5 bases and J by 4 bases, 7 bases remained unmatched. This CDR3 contains 16 residues. Germline assignment: CDR1 DFQATT and CDR2 SNEGSKA (reference sequence). The entry originates in a study of T-cell memory formation after mild COVID-19. The chain employs TRBV20-1 and TRBJ2-1, with 14 positions matching TRBD2. The receptor was derived from an adult woman who had mild COVID-19 (a few samples of this study predate the infection). Cell type and time point are not known. The source material was PBMCs or a T cell subset sorted from them (not recorded which). CDR3 amino acids: CSALTSGRDLYNEQFF. The CDR3 nucleotides read TGCAGTGCTTTGACTAGCGGGAGGGACCTTTACAATGAGCAGTTCTTC.